This T cell receptor (beta chain) is from a study of cytomegalovirus exposure and HLA in healthy donors. Both 60 Vbeta primers and 13 Jbeta primers went into the PCR. TCRdb keeps only in-frame clones here, not all; method: immunoSEQ multiplex PCR. The sample carries about 160,000 clones, 70% to 80% recorded once. The length of the CDR3 is 17 residues. Germline CDR1 and CDR2: GTSNPN and SVGIG (reference sequence). After removal of 0 bases from V and 0 bases from J, the junction contained 7 bases not matched to a gene. As regards this clone: Antigen: not known.

Study-wide points: HLA allele associations emerged for about 16,000 TCR beta sequences in a later analysis, at 0.05 false discovery rate.

Sequencing input: PBMCs. This receptor was taken from a man between 35 and 55 years old in good health and CMV-seronegative. The chain links TRBV30 to TRBJ2-3; 9 bases are shared with TRBD1. The CDR3, as DNA: TGTGCCTGGAGTGTCCCCCCGACAGGGGGAAGCACAGATACGCAGTATTTT. This encodes CAWSVPPTGGSTDTQYF.